The rows below give T cell receptor beta chains drawn from one sample of a study of blood T cell repertoires in COVID-19. This table comes from immunoSEQ multiplex PCR, and its TCRdb copy is limited to in-frame clones, with some not included. The sample lists 250,000 to 300,000 clones, roughly 83% occurring once. The specimen sequenced was peripheral blood. The receptor source for this set is a man between 60 and 75 years old who had recovered from COVID-19. The CDR3 runs from the conserved cysteine through the conserved F or W. A D gene is named only where the DNA matches it firmly. The size field is filled for only some rows; it gives once, few, many or a size class.

>NA|TRBV27|TRBJ2-1|TRBD2
TGTGCCAGCAAGCGGGAGGCGGCCTACAATGAGCAGTTCTTC
CASKREAAYNEQFF
>NA|TRBV6-5|TRBJ2-7|TRBD1
TGTGCCAGCAGCCCCGGACAGGGGGTCTACGAGCAGTACTTC
CASSPGQGVYEQYF
>once|TRBV14|TRBJ1-1|TRBD1
TGTGCCAGCAGCTCCTATGCCGGGACAGGGGAAAAGAACACTGAAGCTTTCTTT
CASSSYAGTGEKNTEAFF
>few|TRBV19|TRBJ2-7|TRBD2
TGTGCCAGTAGGGCTCAACCCGGGACTAGCGTACTTCAGAGCTCCTACGAGCAGTACTTC
CASRAQPGTSVLQSSYEQYF
>NA|TRBV30|TRBJ1-4|TRBD1
TGTGCCTGGAGTGTACAGGGGCGCCGCCGGAATGAAAAACTGTTTTTT
CAWSVQGRRRNEKLFF
>NA|TRBV16|TRBJ1-5|TRBD1
TGTGCCAGCAGCCGAACTACAGGGGGCTCGGGCAATCAGCCCCAGCATTTT
CASSRTTGGSGNQPQHF
>NA|TRBV6-5|TRBJ2-5|TRBD1
TGTGCCAGCAGTTACGACAGGGGGCTTAGGGAGACCCAGTACTTC
CASSYDRGLRETQYF
>NA|TRBV7-6|TRBJ1-5|NA
TGTGCCAGCAGCCCAGATTTCAATCAGCCCCAGCATTTT
CASSPDFNQPQHF
>NA|TRBV21-1|TRBJ2-2|NA
TGTGCCAGCAGCAAAGAGGCAGGGCCGAACACCGGGGAGCTGTTTTTT
CASSKEAGPNTGELFF
>NA|TRBV9|TRBJ2-1|TRBD1
TGTGCCAGCAGCGGGACAGGGAATGGAAATGAGCAGTTCTTC
CASSGTGNGNEQFF
>once|TRBV6-5|TRBJ1-6|TRBD1
TGTGCCAGCAGTCTACCAGGACAGGGTAATTCACCCCTCCACTTT
CASSLPGQGNSPLHF
>NA|TRBV7-9|TRBJ1-2|NA
TGTGCCAGCAGCTCCGACCTTATCAGCGCGGTTGGAGGCTACACCTTC
CASSSDLISAVGGYTF
>few|TRBV24-1|TRBJ2-5|NA
TGTGCCACCAGTGCGGGTCACTCTTCCCAAGAGACCCAGTACTTC
CATSAGHSSQETQYF
>NA|TRBV7-2|TRBJ2-7|TRBD1
TGTGCCAGCAGCTTGGACAGGGTTGAGCAGTACTTC
CASSLDRVEQYF
>few|TRBV2|TRBJ2-1|NA
TGTGCCAGCAGTGAAAGCGGACCCTACAATGAGCAGTTCTTC
CASSESGPYNEQFF
>NA|TRBV7-9|TRBJ2-5|TRBD1
TGTGCCAGCAGCTCCCAATGGACAGGGTCCAGGGAGACCCAGTACTTC
CASSSQWTGSRETQYF
>NA|TRBV30|TRBJ2-2|NA
TGTGCCTGCCGGGGGGCGAGCACCGGGGAGCTGTTTTTT
CACRGASTGELFF
>NA|TRBV6-5|TRBJ1-5|NA
TGTGCCAGCAGCTACCTGGGGGCTTCCAATCAGCCCCAGCATTTT
CASSYLGASNQPQHF
>once|TRBV11-2|TRBJ2-7|TRBD2
TGTGCCAGCAGCCAAATTAGCGGGGGGGCCCCCTACGAGCAGTACTTC
CASSQISGGAPYEQYF
>NA|TRBV27|TRBJ2-1|TRBD1
TGTGCCAGCAGTTTTTCCGGGACAGGGTCACGAGAGCAGTTCTTC
CASSFSGTGSREQFF
>NA|TRBV3-1/TRBV3-2|TRBJ2-7|TRBD2
TGTGCCAGCAGCCTCCGGGGGGGCGTCGACGAGCAGTACTTC
CASSLRGGVDEQYF
>NA|TRBV12-5|TRBJ2-3|NA
TGTGCTAGTGGTTTGGGGCTGGAGTTAGATACGCAGTATTTT
CASGLGLELDTQYF
>NA|TRBV20-1|TRBJ1-2|TRBD1
TGCAGTGCTGACAGGGACCGGGGCTACACCTTC
CSADRDRGYTF
>NA|TRBV18|TRBJ2-1|TRBD2
TGTGCCAGCTCACCATACGCGGGAGGACTCTACAATGAGCAGTTCTTC
CASSPYAGGLYNEQFF
>few|TRBV12-3/TRBV12-4|TRBJ2-1|NA
TGTGCCAGCAGCCTTATGTACAATGAGCAGTTCTTC
CASSLMYNEQFF
>many|TRBV4-2|TRBJ2-3|TRBD2
TGTGCCAGCAGCCAGGGCGCGTGGGAGCGGGAGTCAGATACGCAGTATTTT
CASSQGAWERESDTQYF
>NA|TRBV7-2|TRBJ1-2|NA
TGTGCCAGCAGCTCGGGTCCGCGCTATGGCTACACCTTC
CASSSGPRYGYTF
>NA|TRBV12-3/TRBV12-4|TRBJ1-2|NA
TGTGCCAGCAGTGACCACAGGACCTATGGCTACACCTTC
CASSDHRTYGYTF
>NA|TRBV6-5|TRBJ2-7|NA
TGTGCCAGCGGATCAGGCTCCTACGAGCAGTACTTC
CASGSGSYEQYF
>few|TRBV5-1|TRBJ2-7|NA
TGCGCCAGCAGCCAAAGTGGACTAAACTACGAGCAGTACTTC
CASSQSGLNYEQYF
>NA|TRBV3-1/TRBV3-2|TRBJ2-1|TRBD1
TGTGCCAGCAGCCAAGCGCGGGACAGGGGCCACAATGAGCAGTTCTTC
CASSQARDRGHNEQFF
>NA|TRBV27|TRBJ1-5|NA
TGTGCCAGCAGTTTTGGAGTCCGGTATGGGGGCAGCAATCAGCCCCAGCATTTT
CASSFGVRYGGSNQPQHF
>NA|TRBV7-8|TRBJ2-1|TRBD2
TGTGCCAGCAGCATTAGGACTAGCGGGGGTAACAATGAGCAGTTCTTC
CASSIRTSGGNNEQFF
>NA|TRBV9|TRBJ2-7|TRBD1
TGTGCCAGCAGCGTAGACGCAGGGGGAAACTACGAGCAGTACTTC
CASSVDAGGNYEQYF
>NA|TRBV19|TRBJ1-6|TRBD1
TGTGCCAGTAGTATAACACAGGGGAGGAATTCACCCCTCCACTTT
CASSITQGRNSPLHF
>NA|TRBV21-1|TRBJ1-4|NA
TGTGCCAGCAGACACGGGGAGGACACTCCTTGGACTAATGAAAAACTGTTTTTT
CASRHGEDTPWTNEKLFF
>NA|TRBV2|TRBJ1-2|NA
TGTGCCAGCAGTGAACGGTTGCACTATGGCTACACCTTC
CASSERLHYGYTF
>NA|TRBV2|TRBJ1-1|NA
TGTGCCAGCACCACACAGGCAGTTAGCACTGAAGCTTTCTTT
CASTTQAVSTEAFF
>NA|TRBV3-1/TRBV3-2|TRBJ2-4|TRBD2
TGTGCCAGCAGCCAAGTCCCGCTAGCGGGGACCGGTGGTACTCAGTACTTC
CASSQVPLAGTGGTQYF
>NA|TRBV7-9|TRBJ1-1|TRBD1
TGTGCCAGCAGACCCCTAGACAGGGGGGGCACTGAAGCTTTCTTT
CASRPLDRGGTEAFF
>NA|TRBV5-6|TRBJ1-1|NA
TGTGCCAGCAGCACACATAACACTGAAGCTTTCTTT
CASSTHNTEAFF
>NA|TRBV20-1|TRBJ2-1|NA
TGCAGTGCTTACTACAATGAGCAGTTCTTC
CSAYYNEQFF
>NA|TRBV7-2|TRBJ2-5|TRBD2
TGTGCCAGCAGCCCAAGTACGGGGGGGGAGACCCAGTACTTC
CASSPSTGGETQYF
>NA|TRBV3-1/TRBV3-2|TRBJ2-7|NA
TGTGCCAGCAGCCATGCTGCCGGACTGGGAGAGCAGTACTTC
CASSHAAGLGEQYF
>NA|TRBV12-5|TRBJ1-2|TRBD1
TGTGCTAGTGGTTTGGTAGCCGGCCCTCAATGGGACAGGCTCGGAGCTAACTATGGCTACACCTTC
CASGLVAGPQWDRLGANYGYTF
>NA|TRBV9|TRBJ1-2|TRBD1
TGTGCCAGCAGCTTTCAGACAGGGCGGGTCTCGACGGGCTACACCTTC
CASSFQTGRVSTGYTF
>NA|TRBV4-1|TRBJ1-5|NA
TGCGCCAGCAGCCAAGCTGGCAGGGGTGGCAATCAGCCCCAGCATTTT
CASSQAGRGGNQPQHF
>NA|TRBV29-1|TRBJ2-1|TRBD2
TGCAGCGTTAGGAAGCGGGAGGATCCCTACAATGAGCAGTTCTTC
CSVRKREDPYNEQFF
>NA|TRBV6-5|TRBJ2-7|TRBD1
TGTGCCAGCAGTATAAGGGACAGGGGGAGGGAGCAGTACTTC
CASSIRDRGREQYF
>NA|TRBV4-1|TRBJ2-1|NA
TGCGCCAGCAGCCAAGATCTTGCGGTCGCCCCCAATGAGCAGTTCTTC
CASSQDLAVAPNEQFF
>NA|TRBV2|TRBJ1-2|TRBD1
TGTGCCAGCAGTCAAACTCAGGGGGCGGTCTATGGCTACACCTTC
CASSQTQGAVYGYTF